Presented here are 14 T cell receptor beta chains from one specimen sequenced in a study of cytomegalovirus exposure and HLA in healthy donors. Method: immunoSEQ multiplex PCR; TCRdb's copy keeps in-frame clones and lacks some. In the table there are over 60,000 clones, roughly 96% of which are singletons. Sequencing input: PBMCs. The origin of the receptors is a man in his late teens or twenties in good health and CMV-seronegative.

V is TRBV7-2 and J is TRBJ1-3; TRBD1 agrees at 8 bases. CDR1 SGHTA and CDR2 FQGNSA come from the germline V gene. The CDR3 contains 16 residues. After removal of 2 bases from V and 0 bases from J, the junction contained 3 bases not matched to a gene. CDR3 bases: TGTGCCAGCAGCTTACAGGGGGCTTTCTCTGGAAACACCATATATTTT. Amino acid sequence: CASSLQGAFSGNTIYF.

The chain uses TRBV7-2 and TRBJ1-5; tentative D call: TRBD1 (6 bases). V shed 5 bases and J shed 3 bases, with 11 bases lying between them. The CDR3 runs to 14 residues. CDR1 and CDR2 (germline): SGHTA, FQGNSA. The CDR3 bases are TGTGCCAGCAGCCCTTACAGGGACAATCAGCCCCAGCATTTT. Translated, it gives CASSPYRDNQPQHF. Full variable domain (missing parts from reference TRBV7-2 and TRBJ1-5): GAGVSQSPSNKVTEKGKDVELRCDPISGHTALYWYRQSLGQGLEFLIYFQGNSAPDKSGLPSDRFSAERTGGSVSTLTIQRTQQEDSAVYLCASSPYRDNQPQHFGDGTRLSIL.

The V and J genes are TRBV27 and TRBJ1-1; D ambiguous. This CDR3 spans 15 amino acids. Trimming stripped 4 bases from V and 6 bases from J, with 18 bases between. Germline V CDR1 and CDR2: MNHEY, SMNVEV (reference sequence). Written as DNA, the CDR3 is TGTGCCAGCAGTTCCCAAGGAGGCCGATGGGCTGAAGCTTTCTTT. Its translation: CASSSQGGRWAEAFF.

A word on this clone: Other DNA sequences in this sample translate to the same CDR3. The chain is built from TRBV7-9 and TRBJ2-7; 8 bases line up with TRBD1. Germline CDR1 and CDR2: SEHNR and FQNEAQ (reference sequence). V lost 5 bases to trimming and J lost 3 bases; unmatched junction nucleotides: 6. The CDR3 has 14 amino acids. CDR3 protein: CASSPRQGIYEQYF. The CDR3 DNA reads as TGTGCCAGCAGCCCCCGACAGGGGATCTACGAGCAGTACTTC.

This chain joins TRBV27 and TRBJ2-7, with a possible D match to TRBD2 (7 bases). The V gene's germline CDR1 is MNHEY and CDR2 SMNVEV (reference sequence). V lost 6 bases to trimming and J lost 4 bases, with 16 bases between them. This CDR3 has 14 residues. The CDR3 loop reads CASSPRGALYEQYF. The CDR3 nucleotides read TGTGCCAGCAGCCCCCGGGGGGCGCTTTACGAGCAGTACTTC.

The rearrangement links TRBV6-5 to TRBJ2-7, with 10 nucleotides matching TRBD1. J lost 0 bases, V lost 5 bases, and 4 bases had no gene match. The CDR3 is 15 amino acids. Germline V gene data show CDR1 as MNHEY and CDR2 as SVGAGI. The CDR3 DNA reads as TGTGCCAGCAGTAACCGGGACAGGGGCTCCTACGAGCAGTACTTC. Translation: CASSNRDRGSYEQYF.

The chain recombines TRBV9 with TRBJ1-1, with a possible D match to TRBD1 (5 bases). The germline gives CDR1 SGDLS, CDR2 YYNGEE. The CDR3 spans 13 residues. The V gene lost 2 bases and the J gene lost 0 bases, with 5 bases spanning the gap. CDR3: CASSVTVNTEAFF. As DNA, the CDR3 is TGTGCCAGCAGCGTGACAGTGAACACTGAAGCTTTCTTT.

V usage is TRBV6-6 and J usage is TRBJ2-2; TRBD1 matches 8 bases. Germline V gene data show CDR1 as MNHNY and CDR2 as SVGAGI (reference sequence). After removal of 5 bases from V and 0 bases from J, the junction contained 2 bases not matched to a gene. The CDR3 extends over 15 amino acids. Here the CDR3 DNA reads TGTGCCAGCAGTACACAGGGGGCGAACACCGGGGAGCTGTTTTTT. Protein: CASSTQGANTGELFF.

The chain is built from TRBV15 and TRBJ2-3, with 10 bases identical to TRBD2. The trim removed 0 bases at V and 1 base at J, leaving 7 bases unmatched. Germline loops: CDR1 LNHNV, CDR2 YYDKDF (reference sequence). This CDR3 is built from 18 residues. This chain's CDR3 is CATSRDSGGRSGTDTQYF. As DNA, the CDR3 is TGTGCCACCAGCAGAGATAGCGGGGGGCGGTCGGGCACAGATACGCAGTATTTT.

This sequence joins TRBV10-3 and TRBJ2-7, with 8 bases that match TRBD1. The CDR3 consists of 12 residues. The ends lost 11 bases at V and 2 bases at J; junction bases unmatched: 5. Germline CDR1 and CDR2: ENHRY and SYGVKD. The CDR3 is CASGQGPYEQYF. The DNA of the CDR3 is TGTGCCTCCGGACAGGGCCCCTACGAGCAGTACTTC.

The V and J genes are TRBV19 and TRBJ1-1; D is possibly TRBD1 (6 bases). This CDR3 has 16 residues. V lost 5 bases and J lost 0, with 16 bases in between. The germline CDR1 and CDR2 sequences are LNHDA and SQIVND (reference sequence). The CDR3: CASSLGQRVMNTEAFF. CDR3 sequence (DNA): TGTGCCAGTAGTCTCGGACAGCGAGTCATGAACACTGAAGCTTTCTTT.

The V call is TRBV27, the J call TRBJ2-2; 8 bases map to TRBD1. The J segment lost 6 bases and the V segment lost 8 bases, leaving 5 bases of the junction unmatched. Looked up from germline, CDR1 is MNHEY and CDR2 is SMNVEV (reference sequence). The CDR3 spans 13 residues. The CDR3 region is CASGQGIAGELFF. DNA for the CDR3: TGTGCCAGCGGACAGGGTATAGCCGGGGAGCTGTTTTTT.

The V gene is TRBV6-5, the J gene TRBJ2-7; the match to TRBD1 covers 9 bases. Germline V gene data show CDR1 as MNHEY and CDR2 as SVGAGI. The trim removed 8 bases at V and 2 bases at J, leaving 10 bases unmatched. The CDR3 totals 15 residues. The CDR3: CASRLPGQGTYEQYF. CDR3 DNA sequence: TGTGCCAGCCGTCTACCGGGACAGGGCACCTACGAGCAGTACTTC.

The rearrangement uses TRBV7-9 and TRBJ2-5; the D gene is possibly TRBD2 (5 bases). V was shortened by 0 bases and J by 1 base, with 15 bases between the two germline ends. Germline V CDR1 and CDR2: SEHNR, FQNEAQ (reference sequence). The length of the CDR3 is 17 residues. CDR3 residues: CASSLASGRLLQETQYF. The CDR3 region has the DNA TGTGCCAGCAGCTTAGCTTCCGGTCGACTACTCCAAGAGACCCAGTACTTC.